The sequence of this T cell receptor (beta chain) was determined in a study of Graves' ophthalmopathy and Graves' hyperthyroidism. CDR1 and CDR2 (germline): LNHDA, SQIVND (reference sequence). Deletions cut 6 bases from V and 2 bases from J, with 10 bases between. The CDR3 is 13 residues long. Scientists amplified the TCR beta CDR3 regions from RNA transcripts. The library came from an HTBI-primed first-round RT-PCR and a second-round multiplex PCR. A single record per CDR3 protein comes from TCRdb applying MiXCR to the multiplex PCR reads. The profile covers about 400,000 distinct CDR3 sequences, with over 15% appearing a single time and about 7% taken by the ten largest. This clonotype was seen ten or more times. Being free of ophthalmopathy for 18 months of follow-up defined stable hyperthyroidism.

Sequencing was performed on peripheral blood. The chain links TRBV19 to TRBJ2-5; unclear D gene. The receptor was isolated from a woman between 18 and 30 years old with stable Graves' hyperthyroidism. Here the CDR3 DNA reads TGTGCCAGTAGGCAACATATTCAAGAGACCCAGTACTTC. Translating it yields CASRQHIQETQYF.